The entry below describes one T cell receptor beta chain. Its antigen remains unidentified. The V gene's germline CDR1 is SGHAT and CDR2 FQNNGV. With 0 bases removed from V and 15 bases from J, the gap between germline ends came to 12 bases. This CDR3 spans 12 amino acids. The entry originates in a study of blood T cells in healthy people across ages. Then a second PCR, running about 6 to 11 cycles, was carried out with a sample-barcoded 5' primer and a J-beta primer mix. A 12-random-nucleotide template-switch adaptor tagged each cDNA molecule. TCRdb reprocessed the 5' RACE reads via MiXCR and lists one record per CDR3 protein. The table includes under 2,000,000 distinct CDR3 sequences, about 50% detected once. Study observations and caveats: Strong correlation linked observed beta diversity and percent naive T cells.

The chain links TRBV11-2 to TRBJ2-1; D uncertain. The source material was blood. The receptor was derived from a woman aged 40 to 50 in good health. CDR3 sequence: CASSLEGSRRFF. CDR3 bases: TGTGCCAGCAGCTTAGAGGGTAGCCGGCGGTTCTTC.